This T cell receptor (beta chain) originates from a study of vaccination and CD4 T cells after COVID-19. Study as a whole: Participants received two doses of either BNT162b2 or mRNA-1273 vaccine.

Cultured CD4+ T-cell DNA underwent Oncomine TCR Beta short-read sequencing. TCRdb recomputed calls from the PCR reads with MiXCR, one row per CDR3 protein. The sample carries 20,000 to 30,000 distinct CDR3 sequences, around 45% recorded once. As for treatment: approximately nine-day PBMC culture with coronavirus spike peptide pools or control peptides (ViraFEST assay). The V and J ends lost 6 bases and 1 base respectively, with 10 bases between them. CDR1 MNHNS and CDR2 SASEGT come from the germline V gene. The CDR3 covers 14 residues. On this clonotype: Its specificity is not known.

The TCR sequence derives from a human donor who had recovered from COVID-19. The J gene is TRBJ1-5, the V gene TRBV6-1; D is possibly TRBD1 (5 bases). Input material: CD4+ T cells from blood, cultured in vitro. CDR3 bases: TGTGCCAGCAGCTTCGACAGAAGCAATCAGCCCCAGCATTTT. Encoded protein: CASSFDRSNQPQHF.